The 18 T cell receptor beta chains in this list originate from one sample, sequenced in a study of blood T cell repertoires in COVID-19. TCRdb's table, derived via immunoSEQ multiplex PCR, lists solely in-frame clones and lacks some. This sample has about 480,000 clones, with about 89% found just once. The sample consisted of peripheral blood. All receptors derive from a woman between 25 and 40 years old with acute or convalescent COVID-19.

CDR3 DNA sequence: TGTGCCAGCAGCTCAAATCCGGGACAGGGCAACGAGCAGTACTTC. Its translation: CASSSNPGQGNEQYF. V and J are TRBV7-8 and TRBJ2-7; TRBD1 matches 9 bases. V lost 4 bases, J lost 5 bases, and 9 bases stayed unmatched. Germline values: CDR1 SGHVS, CDR2 FQNEAQ. This CDR3 has 15 residues.

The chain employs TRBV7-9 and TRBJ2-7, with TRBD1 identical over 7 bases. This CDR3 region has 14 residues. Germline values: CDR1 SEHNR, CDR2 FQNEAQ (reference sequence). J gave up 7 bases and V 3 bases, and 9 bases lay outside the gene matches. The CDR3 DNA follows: TGTGCCAGCAGCTTCCCTGGGACAGTGGGGGAGCAGTACTTC. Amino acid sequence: CASSFPGTVGEQYF.

In nucleotides, the CDR3 is TGTGCCAGCAGTGAATTTACAGCCCCCAATCAGCCCCAGCATTTT. This encodes CASSEFTAPNQPQHF. The chain joins TRBV6-1 to TRBJ1-5; D is uncertain. The CDR3 sequence is 15 residues long. CDR1 is MNHNS and CDR2 is SASEGT in the germline V gene. V lost 2 bases and J lost 3, with 11 bases in between.

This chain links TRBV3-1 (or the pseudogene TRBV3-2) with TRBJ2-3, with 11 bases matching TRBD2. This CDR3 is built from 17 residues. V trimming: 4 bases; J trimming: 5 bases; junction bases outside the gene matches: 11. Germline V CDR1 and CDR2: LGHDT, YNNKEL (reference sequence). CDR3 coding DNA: TGTGCCAGCAGCCCTACTAGCGGGGGCCCCTCGGGAGATACGCAGTATTTT. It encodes CASSPTSGGPSGDTQYF.

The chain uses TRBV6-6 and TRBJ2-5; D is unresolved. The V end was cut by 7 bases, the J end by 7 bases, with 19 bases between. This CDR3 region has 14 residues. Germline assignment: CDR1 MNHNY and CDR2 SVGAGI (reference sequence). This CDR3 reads CASTQQFPPLTQYF. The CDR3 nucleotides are TGTGCCAGCACTCAACAGTTCCCCCCTTTGACCCAGTACTTC.

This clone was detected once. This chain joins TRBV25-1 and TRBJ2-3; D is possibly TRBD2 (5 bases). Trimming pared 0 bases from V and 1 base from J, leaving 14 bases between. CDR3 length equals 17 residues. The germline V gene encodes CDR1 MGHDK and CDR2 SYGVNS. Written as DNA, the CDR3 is TGTGCCAGCAGTGAATATTTCGAGGGAAGGGGCACAGATACGCAGTATTTT. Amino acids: CASSEYFEGRGTDTQYF.

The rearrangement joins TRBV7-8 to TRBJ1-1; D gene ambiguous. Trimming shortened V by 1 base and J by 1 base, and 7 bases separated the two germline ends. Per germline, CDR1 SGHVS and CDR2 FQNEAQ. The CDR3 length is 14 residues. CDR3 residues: CASSLGLANTEAFF. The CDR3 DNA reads TGTGCCAGCAGCTTAGGGTTGGCGAACACTGAAGCTTTCTTT.

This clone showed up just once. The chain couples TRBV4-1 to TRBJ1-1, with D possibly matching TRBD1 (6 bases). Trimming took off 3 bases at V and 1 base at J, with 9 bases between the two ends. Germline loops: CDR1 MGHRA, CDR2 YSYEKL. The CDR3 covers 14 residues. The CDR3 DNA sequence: TGCGCCAGCAGCCACAGGGGACAGAACACTGAAGCTTTCTTT. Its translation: CASSHRGQNTEAFF.

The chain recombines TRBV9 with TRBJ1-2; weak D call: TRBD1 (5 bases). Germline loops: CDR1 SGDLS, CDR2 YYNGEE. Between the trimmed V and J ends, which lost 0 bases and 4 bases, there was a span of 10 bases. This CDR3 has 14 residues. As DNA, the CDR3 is TGTGCCAGCAGCGTAGATGCAGGGATCTATGGCTACACCTTC. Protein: CASSVDAGIYGYTF.

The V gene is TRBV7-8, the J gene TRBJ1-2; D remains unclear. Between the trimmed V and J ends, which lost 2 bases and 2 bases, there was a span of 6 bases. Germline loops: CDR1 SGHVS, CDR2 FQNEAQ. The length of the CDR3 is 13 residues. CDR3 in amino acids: CASSLRGNYGYTF. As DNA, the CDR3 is TGTGCCAGCAGCTTAAGAGGGAACTATGGCTACACCTTC.

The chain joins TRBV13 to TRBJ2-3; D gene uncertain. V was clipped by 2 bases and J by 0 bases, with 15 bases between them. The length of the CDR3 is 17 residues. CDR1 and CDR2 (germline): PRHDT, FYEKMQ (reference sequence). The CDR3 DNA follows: TGTGCCAGCAGCTTACGTCCCGCGCAGGTTAGCACAGATACGCAGTATTTT. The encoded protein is CASSLRPAQVSTDTQYF.

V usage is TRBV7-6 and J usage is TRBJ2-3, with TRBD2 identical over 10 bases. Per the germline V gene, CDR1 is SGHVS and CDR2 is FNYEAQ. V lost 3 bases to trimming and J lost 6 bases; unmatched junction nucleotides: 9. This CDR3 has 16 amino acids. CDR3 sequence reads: CASSLGAGGPWDTQYF. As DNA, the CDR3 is TGTGCCAGCAGCTTGGGAGCGGGGGGGCCATGGGATACGCAGTATTTT. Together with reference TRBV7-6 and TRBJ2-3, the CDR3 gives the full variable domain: GAGVSQSPRYKVTKRGQDVALRCDPISGHVSLYWYRQALGQGPEFLTYFNYEAQQDKSGLPNDRFSAERPEGSISTLTIQRTEQRDSAMYRCASSLGAGGPWDTQYFGPGTRLTVL.

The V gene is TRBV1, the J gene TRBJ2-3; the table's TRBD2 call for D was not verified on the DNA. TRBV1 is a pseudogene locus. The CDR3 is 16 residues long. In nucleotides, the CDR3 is TGCACCAGCACCACCCCTCTAGCGGGGTACACAGATACGCAGTATTTT. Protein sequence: CTSTTPLAGYTDTQYF.

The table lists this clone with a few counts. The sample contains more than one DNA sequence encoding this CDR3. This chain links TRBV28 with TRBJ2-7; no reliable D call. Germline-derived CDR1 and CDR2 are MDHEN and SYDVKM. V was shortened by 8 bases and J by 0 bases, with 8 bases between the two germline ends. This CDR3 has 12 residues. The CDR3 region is CASSIASYEQYF. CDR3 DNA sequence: TGTGCCAGCTCTATCGCCTCCTACGAGCAGTACTTC. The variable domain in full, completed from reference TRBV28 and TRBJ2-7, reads DVKVTQSSRYLVKRTGEKVFLECVQDMDHENMFWYRQDPGLGLRLIYFSYDVKMKEKGDIPEGYSVSREKKERFSLILESASTNQTSMYLCASSIASYEQYFGPGTRLTVT.

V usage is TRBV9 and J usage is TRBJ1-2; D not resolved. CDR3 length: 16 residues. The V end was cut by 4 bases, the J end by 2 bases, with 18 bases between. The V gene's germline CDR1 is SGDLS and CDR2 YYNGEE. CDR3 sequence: CASSPGGQIVNYGYTF. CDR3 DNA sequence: TGTGCCAGCAGCCCAGGAGGGCAGATAGTAAACTATGGCTACACCTTC.

Written as DNA, the CDR3 is TGTGCCAGTAGTGCGCAGCGGGGGTACAATGAGCAGTTCTTC. Protein: CASSAQRGYNEQFF. This chain connects TRBV19 to TRBJ2-1, with TRBD2 matching 8 bases. The germline V gene encodes CDR1 LNHDA and CDR2 SQIVND (reference sequence). J lost 4 bases, V lost 5 bases, and 4 bases had no gene match. This CDR3 comprises 14 residues.

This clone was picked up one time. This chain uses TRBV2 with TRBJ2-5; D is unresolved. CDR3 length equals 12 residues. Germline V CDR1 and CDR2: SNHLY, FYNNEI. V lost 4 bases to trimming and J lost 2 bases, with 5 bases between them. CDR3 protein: CASSAIQETQYF. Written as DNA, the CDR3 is TGTGCCAGCAGTGCAATTCAAGAGACCCAGTACTTC.

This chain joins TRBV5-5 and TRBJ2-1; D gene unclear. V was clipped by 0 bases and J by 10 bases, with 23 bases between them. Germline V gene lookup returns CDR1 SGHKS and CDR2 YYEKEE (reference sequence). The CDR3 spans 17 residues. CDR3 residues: CASSLDEVRRPQSEQFF. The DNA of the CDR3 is TGTGCCAGCAGCTTGGATGAGGTAAGGCGGCCACAATCGGAGCAGTTCTTC. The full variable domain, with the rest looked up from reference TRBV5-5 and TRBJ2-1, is DAGVTQSPTHLIKTRGQQVTLRCSPISGHKSVSWYQQVLGQGPQFIFQYYEKEERGRGNFPDRFSARQFPNYSSELNVNALLLGDSALYLCASSLDEVRRPQSEQFFGPGTRLTVL.